The source of this T cell receptor (beta chain) is a study of T cell repertoires in cytomegalovirus infection. Study at large: Shared public TCR beta signatures pointed to both CMV infection and a matching HLA type.

Germline V gene data show CDR1 as LNHDA and CDR2 as SQIVND (reference sequence). There are 14 residues in the CDR3. MiXCR was run by TCRdb on the reads, yielding one entry per CDR3 protein. The sample contains over 250,000 distinct CDR3 sequences, approximately 22% of which appear only once. As to this clonotype: Its antigen is not identified. This clone may be a read error of a much larger clone one base away.

The source was cultured PBMCs, collected from culture after CMV antigen stimulation. The sequence derives from a human donor in good health (CMV status not recorded). Some clones in this sample may be carry-over from other donors' samples. The chain recombines TRBV19 with TRBJ1-3; D remains unclear. CDR3 in DNA: TGTGCCAGTAGATGGAGAAGCTCTGGAGACACCATATATTTT. It codes for CASRWRSSGDTIYF.